The clone carrying this T cell receptor beta chain was recorded only once. The antigen is not known. Data came from immunoSEQ multiplex PCR; TCRdb stores just in-frame clones and leaves some out. The data show under 30,000 clones, with around 86% seen just once and 0.4% to 0.5% held by the top ten. Germline V gene data show CDR1 as GTSNPN and CDR2 as SVGIG (reference sequence). Trimming took off 2 bases at V and 0 bases at J, with 9 bases between the two ends. There are 14 residues in the CDR3. This specimen belongs to a study of PD-1 blockade in classical Hodgkin lymphoma. Study-wide context: Administration of nivolumab to patients was at 3 mg/kg intravenously every 2 weeks. Study-wide points: Before treatment, complete responders showed about the same diversity as newly diagnosed patients.

Time point here: cycle 4 day 1 (C4D1), after 5 to 7 weeks of nivolumab. The patients all showed relapse after autologous stem cell transplantation, while their brentuximab vedotin exposure varied. Isolation of CD4+ T cells from thawed PBMCs was performed by magnetic negative selection. Sequenced material: CD4+ T cells from blood, taken before the fourth cycle of nivolumab. The TCR originated in a human donor with classical Hodgkin lymphoma. The chain recombines TRBV30 with TRBJ2-3, with no clear D. The CDR3, as DNA: TGTGCCTGGAGTCAAATACTTAGCACAGATACGCAGTATTTT. This gives the protein CAWSQILSTDTQYF.